A single sample is the source of the 9 T cell receptor beta chains below, sequenced in a study of CD8 T cells in Susac syndrome. Random hexamers were used to reverse transcribe an amount of roughly 0.45 to 1 ug RNA. MiXCR was run by TCRdb on the immunoSEQ multiplex PCR reads, yielding one entry per CDR3 protein. Of under 200,000 distinct CDR3 sequences listed, roughly 94% are singletons. Material for sequencing was CD4+ T cells from PBMCs. These receptors all come from a human donor in good health.

The rearrangement joins TRBV11-1 to TRBJ2-1; TRBD1 agrees at 8 bases. Germline values: CDR1 SGHAT, CDR2 FQDESV (reference sequence). V shed 4 bases and J 5 bases; nucleotides not matched to a gene: 4. The CDR3 has 14 amino acids. CDR3 in amino acids: CASSSRTGNNEQFF. DNA of the CDR3: TGTGCCAGCAGCTCCCGGACAGGGAACAATGAGCAGTTCTTC.

This clonotype has more than one count but fewer than ten. This chain's CDR3 is CASSPPGYQETQYF. The CDR3 DNA reads TGTGCCAGCAGTCCTCCAGGGTACCAAGAGACCCAGTACTTC. The V and J genes are TRBV7-7 and TRBJ2-5, with TRBD1 as a possible D gene (5 bases). The V gene lost 6 bases and the J gene lost 0 bases, with 11 bases spanning the gap. The CDR3 spans 14 residues. CDR1 SSHAT and CDR2 FNYEAQ come from the germline V gene (reference sequence).

The rearrangement uses TRBV20-1 and TRBJ2-1; no reliable D call. V lost 1 base and J lost 4, with 11 bases in between. The CDR3 is made up of 14 amino acids. Germline CDR1 reads DFQATT; CDR2 reads SNEGSKA (reference sequence). The chain's CDR3 is CSARGDSRYNEQFF. The CDR3, as DNA: TGCAGTGCTAGAGGCGACTCGAGATACAATGAGCAGTTCTTC.

The table lists this clonotype with a count of one. The chain links TRBV5-1 to TRBJ2-7; 11 bases agree with TRBD1. The CDR3 spans 14 residues. The V gene end was trimmed by 4 bases and the J gene end by 2 bases; junction bases not matched to a gene: 2. Germline CDR1 reads SGHRS; CDR2 reads YFSETQ. The CDR3 DNA sequence: TGCGCCAGCAGCCCGGGACAGGGGGCCTACGAGCAGTACTTC. Translation: CASSPGQGAYEQYF.

The gene calls are TRBV20-1 and TRBJ2-4, with 7 positions matching TRBD2. This CDR3 has 15 residues. The ends lost 3 bases at V and 3 bases at J; junction bases unmatched: 8. Germline assignment: CDR1 DFQATT and CDR2 SNEGSKA (reference sequence). The CDR3, as DNA: TGCAGTGCTAGGGCCCGGGAGGTTGGCAAAAACATTCAGTACTTC. Translating gives CSARAREVGKNIQYF.

The chain links TRBV3-1 to TRBJ2-2; tentatively, D is TRBD1 (6 bases). Germline V gene sequence: CDR1 LGHDT, CDR2 YNNKEL (reference sequence). V was pared by 3 bases and J by 0 bases, with 11 bases between. This CDR3 has 16 residues. The CDR3 protein is CASSQGHLANTGELFF. Written as DNA, the CDR3 is TGTGCCAGCAGCCAGGGACACCTCGCGAACACCGGGGAGCTGTTTTTT.

The chain has TRBV20-1 and TRBJ2-7; possible D gene TRBD1, 6 bases. Trimming left V 3 bases short and J 1 base short, with 16 bases between. Germline values: CDR1 DFQATT, CDR2 SNEGSKA (reference sequence). This CDR3 has 15 residues. The CDR3 loop reads CSARNGQWGSYEQYV. CDR3 in DNA: TGCAGTGCTAGGAATGGACAGTGGGGATCCTACGAGCAGTACGTC.

The V gene is TRBV30, the J gene TRBJ2-1, with unresolved D. This CDR3 comprises 13 residues. Germline CDR1 reads GTSNPN; CDR2 reads SVGIG (reference sequence). Between the trimmed V and J ends, which lost 4 bases and 1 base, there was a span of 8 bases. This CDR3 reads CAWTANSYNEQFF. The CDR3, as DNA: TGTGCCTGGACAGCCAATTCCTACAATGAGCAGTTCTTC. The variable domain in full, with the rest retrieved from reference TRBV30 and TRBJ2-1, is SQTIHQWPATLVQPVGSPLSLECTVEGTSNPNLYWYRQAAGRGLQLLFYSVGIGQISSEVPQNLSASRPQDRQFILSSKKLLLSDSGFYLCAWTANSYNEQFFGPGTRLTVL.

The chain recombines TRBV20-1 with TRBJ2-1; possible D gene TRBD1, 5 bases. Germline V gives CDR1 DFQATT, CDR2 SNEGSKA (reference sequence). V shed 5 bases and J shed 9 bases, with 14 bases lying between them. This CDR3 has 12 amino acids. The chain's CDR3 is CSAAEGVSEQFF. CDR3 DNA sequence: TGCAGTGCTGCTGAAGGGGTGTCTGAGCAGTTCTTC.